The TCR beta chain described here comes from a study of cytomegalovirus exposure and HLA in healthy donors. Findings and limits, study-wide: The authors listed 180 or so TCR beta chains as cytomegalovirus-associated. As was reported, the classifier diagnosed cytomegalovirus status with high specificity and sensitivity.

The V gene lost 0 bases and the J gene lost 0 bases, with 6 bases spanning the gap. There are 14 residues in the CDR3. Germline CDR1 SGHVS, CDR2 FNYEAQ. Details on this clone: What it recognizes is unknown.

Repertoires were generated with immunoSEQ multiplex PCR, while TCRdb's copy carries only in-frame clones and drops some. The table has 130,000 or so clones, 85% seen once; the top ten hold around 1.9%. Sequences were obtained from PBMCs. This chain connects TRBV7-6 to TRBJ2-7, with D perhaps TRBD2 (5 bases). The receptor comes from a woman between 25 and 40 years old in good health and CMV-seronegative. Written as DNA, the CDR3 is TGTGCCAGCAGCTTAGCGGAGGACTCCTACGAGCAGTACTTC. Amino acids: CASSLAEDSYEQYF. Using reference TRBV7-6 and TRBJ2-7 for the parts outside the CDR3, the full variable domain is GAGVSQSPRYKVTKRGQDVALRCDPISGHVSLYWYRQALGQGPEFLTYFNYEAQQDKSGLPNDRFSAERPEGSISTLTIQRTEQRDSAMYRCASSLAEDSYEQYFGPGTRLTVT.